Each of the 23 T cell receptor beta chains below was sequenced from the same sample in a study of T cells after posttransplantation cyclophosphamide. Assay: immunoSEQ multiplex PCR; the TCRdb copy retains only in-frame clones and omits some. The sample was found to contain 30,000 to 40,000 clones, and every one recurs. What was sequenced was PBMCs. The receptors come from a man aged 45-60 years in good health, CMV-negative, and a related stem cell transplant donor.

This clone was observed at least ten times. The CDR3 DNA follows: TGTGCCAGCAGCCCGGGACTAGCGGGAAAGGAGCAGTTCTTC. Its translation: CASSPGLAGKEQFF. The chain joins TRBV9 to TRBJ2-1, with 13 positions matching TRBD2. This CDR3 is built from 14 residues. Germline V gene sequence: CDR1 SGDLS, CDR2 YYNGEE. The V and J ends lost 4 bases and 10 bases, in that order; junction bases with no gene match: 5.

There are many counts of this clone. This sequence joins TRBV7-3 and TRBJ2-1; unclear D gene. The V end lost 2 bases, the J end lost 6 bases, and 17 bases lay between the germline ends. There are 16 residues in the CDR3. Germline V gives CDR1 SGHTA, CDR2 FQGTGA. Here the CDR3 DNA reads TGTGCCAGCAGCTTACGGAGCTATAGGTCTTCCAATGAGCAGTTCTTC. Its translation is CASSLRSYRSSNEQFF.

This clone was observed at least ten times. The chain employs TRBV5-1 and TRBJ1-4, with 7 nucleotides matching TRBD1. From germline, CDR1 is SGHRS and CDR2 YFSETQ. The CDR3 is 15 amino acids. Trimming cost V 5 bases and J 4 bases; bases outside gene matches: 8. The CDR3 is CASSSTGTVNEKLFF. The CDR3 coding sequence is TGCGCCAGCAGTTCTACCGGGACAGTTAATGAAAAACTGTTTTTT.

This clone was counted only a few times. The V call is TRBV9, the J call TRBJ2-7, with D possibly being TRBD2 (5 bases). Per the germline V gene, CDR1 is SGDLS and CDR2 is YYNGEE. The CDR3 sequence is 15 residues long. Deletions cut 4 bases from V and 0 bases from J, with 14 bases between. CDR3 sequence reads: CASSPTPGFSYEQYF. The CDR3 bases are TGTGCCAGCAGCCCCACACCGGGGTTCTCCTACGAGCAGTACTTC. Full variable domain (missing parts from reference TRBV9 and TRBJ2-7): DSGVTQTPKHLITATGQRVTLRCSPRSGDLSVYWYQQSLDQGLQFLIQYYNGEERAKGNILERFSAQQFPDLHSELNLSSLELGDSALYFCASSPTPGFSYEQYFGPGTRLTVT.

This clone showed up many times. V usage is TRBV19 and J usage is TRBJ1-2, with 7 bases fitting TRBD1. Germline trimming cut 6 bases from V and 5 bases from J; bases unmatched to any gene: 9. CDR3 length equals 14 residues. The V gene's germline CDR1 is LNHDA and CDR2 SQIVND (reference sequence). CDR3 DNA sequence: TGTGCCAGTAGGGAGTTCGGGACAGATTATGGCTACACCTTC. It specifies CASREFGTDYGYTF.

This clone came up many times. This rearrangement joins TRBV10-2 to TRBJ2-2; D is undetermined. Germline values: CDR1 WSHSY, CDR2 SAAADI. This CDR3 spans 13 amino acids. Trimming shortened V by 8 bases and J by 0 bases, and 7 bases separated the two germline ends. The CDR3 nucleotides read TGCGCCAGCCGCGAGGCGAACACCGGGGAGCTGTTTTTT. It specifies CASREANTGELFF.

This clone was counted ten times or more. The chain uses TRBV6-5 and TRBJ2-7; 7 bases agree with TRBD1. This CDR3 has 16 amino acids. CDR1 is MNHEY and CDR2 is SVGAGI in the germline V gene. V trimming: 2 bases; J trimming: 3 bases; junction bases outside the gene matches: 10. CDR3 loop: CASSYSSGQELYEQYF. Here the CDR3 DNA reads TGTGCCAGCAGTTACAGCTCCGGACAGGAGCTCTACGAGCAGTACTTC.

This clone was recorded many times. The junction departs from the called germline gene at one end, perhaps through a read error. The CDR3, as DNA: TGTGCTAGCAGCTGCATAGCGGGAGGGCCTTGTGAGCAGTACTTC. It yields the protein CASSCIAGGPCEQYF. V and J are TRBV7-7 and TRBJ2-7; 11 bases map to TRBD2. This CDR3 has 15 residues. Per germline, CDR1 SSHAT and CDR2 FNYEAQ (reference sequence).

In this sample, this clone turned up many times. The chain joins TRBV5-8 to TRBJ1-1; 10 bases are a match to TRBD1. This CDR3 spans 15 amino acids. Germline V lookup: CDR1 SGHTS, CDR2 YDEGEE. The junction had 8 bases not matched to a gene; V was cut back by 4 bases and J by 5 bases. The CDR3 coding sequence is TGTGCCAGCAGCCCCGGGACAGGGGATTATACTGAAGCTTTCTTT. Translating gives CASSPGTGDYTEAFF.

This clone was found many times. The chain combines TRBV18 with TRBJ1-5; tentative D call: TRBD1 (6 bases). CDR1 and CDR2 (germline): KGHSH, LQKENI. The CDR3 extends over 14 amino acids. The V gene lost 4 bases and the J gene lost 7 bases, with 14 bases spanning the gap. This chain's CDR3 is CASSHYRDQQPQHF. CDR3 nucleotides: TGTGCCAGCTCACACTACAGGGATCAACAGCCCCAGCATTTT.

This clone occurred many times. V usage is TRBV7-2 and J usage is TRBJ2-5, with TRBD1 as a possible D gene (5 bases). V was pared by 5 bases and J by 0 bases, with 7 bases between. The CDR3 contains 13 residues. Germline CDR1 and CDR2: SGHTA and FQGNSA. CDR3 nucleotide sequence: TGTGCCAGCAGCCGACAGTACCAAGAGACCCAGTACTTC. Its translation is CASSRQYQETQYF.

This clone was counted many times. V is TRBV5-4 and J is TRBJ1-1; D gene unclear. This CDR3 region has 13 residues. Germline-derived CDR1 and CDR2 are SGHNT and YYREEE (reference sequence). The V end lost 4 bases, the J end lost 1 base, and 8 bases lay between the germline ends. The CDR3 protein is CASSTQRNTEAFF. The CDR3 bases are TGTGCCAGCAGCACACAAAGGAACACTGAAGCTTTCTTT.

Ten or more counts support this clone. This chain links TRBV18 with TRBJ1-2; D may be TRBD1 (6 bases). The CDR3 sequence is 16 residues long. Germline V CDR1 and CDR2: KGHSH, LQKENI. The V end was cut by 8 bases, the J end by 3 bases, with 22 bases between. DNA of the CDR3: TGTGCCAGCGCCTCCCAAGGCGGGGGGCGTGACTATGGCTACACCTTC. Amino acid sequence: CASASQGGGRDYGYTF.

This clone came up many times. J is TRBJ1-1 and V is TRBV7-8; 9 bases line up with TRBD1. Germline V lookup: CDR1 SGHVS, CDR2 FQNEAQ. V lost 3 bases to trimming and J lost 4 bases; unmatched junction nucleotides: 0. The CDR3 runs 13 residues. CDR3 DNA sequence: TGTGCCAGCAGCTTGACAGGGGGCACTGAAGCTTTCTTT. Translating it yields CASSLTGGTEAFF.

In this sample, this clone turned up many times. This chain uses TRBV9 with TRBJ1-5; 7 positions match TRBD1. Germline CDR1 and CDR2: SGDLS and YYNGEE. J was trimmed by 4 bases and V by 1 base; bases with no gene match: 5. The CDR3 consists of 15 residues. CDR3 coding DNA: TGTGCCAGCAGCGTATCGGGGACAGCAAATCAGCCCCAGCATTTT. Its protein is CASSVSGTANQPQHF.

This clone was detected many times. The junction and the germline gene differ at one end; a read error may be behind it. V usage is TRBV7-7 and J usage is TRBJ2-1, with 10 bases lining up with TRBD2. This CDR3 comprises 17 residues. Germline loops: CDR1 SSHAT, CDR2 FNYEAQ (reference sequence). The CDR3 nucleotides are TGTGCTAGCAGCTTAGATTTCCGACTAGCGGGTAGCAATGAGCAGTTCTTC. Translating it yields CASSLDFRLAGSNEQFF.

This clone was observed at least ten times. The chain employs TRBV5-4 and TRBJ2-1, with D possibly matching TRBD2 (5 bases). The CDR3 extends over 17 amino acids. Between the trimmed V and J ends, which lost 4 bases and 5 bases, there was a span of 22 bases. Germline V gives CDR1 SGHNT, CDR2 YYREEE (reference sequence). CDR3 protein: CASSKAAYGEGNNEQFF. The CDR3 bases are TGTGCCAGCAGCAAAGCCGCATATGGCGAGGGTAACAATGAGCAGTTCTTC. Complete variable domain (other parts from reference TRBV5-4 and TRBJ2-1): ETGVTQSPTHLIKTRGQQVTLRCSSQSGHNTVSWYQQALGQGPQFIFQYYREEENGRGNFPPRFSGLQFPNYSSELNVNALELDDSALYLCASSKAAYGEGNNEQFFGPGTRLTVL.

There are a few counts of this clone. This chain uses TRBV7-2 with TRBJ2-5, with TRBD2 as a possible D gene (6 bases). Per the germline V gene, CDR1 is SGHTA and CDR2 is FQGNSA. With 1 base removed from V and 0 bases from J, the gap between germline ends came to 15 bases. CDR3 size: 17 residues. The CDR3 bases are TGTGCCAGCAGCTTAGGGCCCAGCGGGCGGTACCAAGAGACCCAGTACTTC. This gives the protein CASSLGPSGRYQETQYF.

This clone occurred many times. The rearrangement links TRBV28 to TRBJ1-5, with 9 bases identical to TRBD1. Germline values: CDR1 MDHEN, CDR2 SYDVKM. Trimming took 5 bases from V and 3 from J; bases not matched to a gene: 5. This CDR3 has 15 amino acids. The CDR3 spells CASSPGQGLNQPQHF. CDR3 nucleotides: TGTGCCAGCAGTCCGGGACAGGGACTCAATCAGCCCCAGCATTTT.

This clone appeared many times. The V call is TRBV7-8, the J call TRBJ1-2; weak D call: TRBD1 (5 bases). Germline V gene sequence: CDR1 SGHVS, CDR2 FQNEAQ. Trimming took 1 base from V and 0 from J, leaving 15 bases between them. This CDR3 region has 17 residues. The CDR3 reads CASSLGGTGAANYGYTF. The CDR3 DNA sequence: TGTGCCAGCAGCTTAGGGGGTACAGGCGCTGCTAACTATGGCTACACCTTC.

Many counts were recorded for this clone. V is TRBV14 and J is TRBJ2-1; 12 bases align to TRBD2. CDR3 size: 14 residues. The germline gives CDR1 SGHDN, CDR2 FVKESK. The V segment lost 4 bases and the J segment 6 bases; nucleotides outside the gene matches: 1. In nucleotides, the CDR3 is TGTGCCAGCAGCCGACTAGCGGGAGTCAATGAGCAGTTCTTC. The encoded protein is CASSRLAGVNEQFF.

This clone was recorded at least ten times. The V and J genes are TRBV2 and TRBJ1-2, with a weak D call TRBD1 (5 bases). There are 14 residues in the CDR3. From germline, CDR1 is SNHLY and CDR2 FYNNEI. V was clipped by 10 bases and J by 2 bases, with 17 bases between them. CDR3 sequence: CATTPQGRNYGYTF. The CDR3 DNA sequence: TGTGCCACCACCCCGCAGGGAAGAAACTATGGCTACACCTTC. The full variable domain, completed using reference TRBV2 and TRBJ1-2, is EPEVTQTPSHQVTQMGQEVILRCVPISNHLYFYWYRQILGQKVEFLVSFYNNEISEKSEIFDDQFSVERPDGSNFTLKIRSTKLEDSAMYFCATTPQGRNYGYTFGSGTRLTVV.

This clone was detected only a few times. The V call is TRBV5-1, the J call TRBJ2-5; D is uncertain. This CDR3 has 14 residues. Trimming left V 0 bases short and J 5 bases short, with 11 bases between. The germline CDR1 and CDR2 sequences are SGHRS and YFSETQ. CDR3 sequence (DNA): TGCGCCAGCAGCTTGGTCCCGGGTTGGGAGACCCAGTACTTC. Translation gives CASSLVPGWETQYF.